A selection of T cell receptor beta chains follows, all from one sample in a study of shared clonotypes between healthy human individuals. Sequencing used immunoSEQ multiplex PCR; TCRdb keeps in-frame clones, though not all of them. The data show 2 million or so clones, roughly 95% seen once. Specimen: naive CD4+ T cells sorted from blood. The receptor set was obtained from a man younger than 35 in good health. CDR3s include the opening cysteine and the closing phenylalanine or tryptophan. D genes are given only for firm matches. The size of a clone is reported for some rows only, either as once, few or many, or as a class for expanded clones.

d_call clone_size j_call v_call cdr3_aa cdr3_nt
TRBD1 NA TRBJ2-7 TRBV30 CAWEPGQGGWEQYF TGTGCCTGGGAGCCGGGACAGGGTGGTTGGGAGCAGTACTTC
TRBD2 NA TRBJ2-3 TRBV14 CASSRLAGVRTDTQYF TGTGCCAGCAGCCGACTAGCGGGAGTACGCACAGATACGCAGTATTTT
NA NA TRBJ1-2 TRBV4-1 CASSPAGDYGYTF TGCGCCAGCAGTCCCGCAGGCGACTATGGCTACACCTTC
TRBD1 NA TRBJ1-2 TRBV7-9 CASSLDWTGAYGYTF TGTGCCAGCAGCTTAGATTGGACAGGGGCCTATGGCTACACCTTC
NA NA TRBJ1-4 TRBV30 CAWSSNSATNEKLFF TGTGCCTGGAGCTCCAACAGTGCAACTAATGAAAAACTGTTTTTT
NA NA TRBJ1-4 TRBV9 CASSPRGRLANEKLFF TGTGCCAGCAGCCCCAGGGGAAGATTGGCTAATGAAAAACTGTTTTTT
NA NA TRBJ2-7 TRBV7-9 CASDQGGSSYEQYF TGTGCCAGTGACCAAGGGGGGAGCTCCTACGAGCAGTACTTC
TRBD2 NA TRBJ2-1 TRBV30 CAWREPGGHEQFF TGTGCCTGGAGGGAGCCGGGAGGGCATGAGCAGTTCTTC
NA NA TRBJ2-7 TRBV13 CASSSLDRSYEQYF TGTGCCAGCAGCTCTCTGGACAGATCCTACGAGCAGTACTTC
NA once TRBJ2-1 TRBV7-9 CASSLGPAGGNEQFF TGTGCCAGCAGCTTAGGCCCAGCGGGTGGCAATGAGCAGTTCTTC
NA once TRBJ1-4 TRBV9 CATATNEKLFF TGTGCCACAGCAACTAATGAAAAACTGTTTTTT
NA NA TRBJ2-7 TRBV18 CASSYSYEQYF TGTGCCAGCTCATACAGCTACGAGCAGTACTTC
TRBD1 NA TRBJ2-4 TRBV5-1 CASSLRTGTLAKNIQYF TGCGCCAGCAGCTTGAGGACAGGGACCTTAGCCAAAAACATTCAGTACTTC
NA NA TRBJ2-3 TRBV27 CASSRDLGGTDTQYF TGTGCCAGCAGTCGAGACCTCGGCGGCACAGATACGCAGTATTTT
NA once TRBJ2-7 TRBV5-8 CASSLVRGGHEQYF TGTGCCAGCAGCTTGGTTAGGGGAGGTCACGAGCAGTACTTC
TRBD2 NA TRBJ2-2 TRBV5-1 CASSSSGRAAGELFF TGCGCCAGCAGCTCTAGCGGGAGGGCGGCCGGGGAGCTGTTTTTT
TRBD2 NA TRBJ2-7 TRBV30 CAWSLAGDYEQYF TGTGCCTGGAGCCTAGCGGGAGACTACGAGCAGTACTTC
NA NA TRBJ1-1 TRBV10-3 CAIRVTVNTEAFF TGTGCCATCAGAGTTACGGTGAACACTGAAGCTTTCTTT
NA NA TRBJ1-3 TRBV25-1 CASTQQGAGGNTIYF TGTGCCAGCACTCAACAGGGAGCAGGTGGAAACACCATATATTTT
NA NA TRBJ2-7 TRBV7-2 CASSLSTSYEQYF TGTGCCAGCAGCTTAAGTACTTCCTACGAGCAGTACTTC
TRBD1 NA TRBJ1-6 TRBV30 CAWGPGGGGSPLHF TGTGCCTGGGGCCCGGGAGGGGGCGGCTCACCCCTCCACTTT
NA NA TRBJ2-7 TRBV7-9 CASSALENYEQYF TGTGCCAGCAGCGCCCTCGAAAACTACGAGCAGTACTTC
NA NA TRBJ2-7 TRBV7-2 CASSLVTGSSYEQYF TGTGCCAGCAGCTTAGTGACGGGGAGCTCCTACGAGCAGTACTTC